This entry features one T cell receptor beta chain sequence. CDR1 is LNHDA and CDR2 is SQIVND in the germline V gene (reference sequence). The CDR3 is 14 residues long. V lost 11 bases, J lost 3 bases, and 8 bases stayed unmatched. This sample stems from a study of cytomegalovirus exposure and HLA in healthy donors. Primers: 60 Vbeta forward and 13 Jbeta reverse. Clones were read by immunoSEQ multiplex PCR, and TCRdb kept only the in-frame ones, dropping some. The table lists some 170,000 clones, around 81% of them singletons. The genes are TRBV19 and TRBJ2-2; 8 bases are a match to TRBD2. The sequence derives from a woman aged 45 to 65 in good health and CMV-seronegative. Input material: PBMCs. The CDR3 region has the DNA TGTGCCTCAACGGGGGGGGCGGACACCGGGGAGCTGTTTTTT. As protein: CASTGGADTGELFF. Complete variable domain (other parts from reference TRBV19 and TRBJ2-2): DGGITQSPKYLFRKEGQNVTLSCEQNLNHDAMYWYRQDPGQGLRLIYYSQIVNDFQKGDIAEGYSVSREKKESFPLTVTSAQKNPTAFYLCASTGGADTGELFFGEGSRLTVL.